This T cell receptor (beta chain) was documented in a study of T cell responses to AZD1222 COVID-19 vaccine. General study points: Repertoire sampling happened only post peak T cell response. Vaccination with two AZD1222 doses was followed by a rise in Spike-specific TCR breadth and depth. Clonal diversity may have been underestimated, and the donors were mostly white British, with more females than males. Researchers report vaccine-associated CD4 TCRs spanning spike, with dominance at 160-218 and 743-854.

The germline V gene has CDR1 SGHRS and CDR2 YFSETQ. V lost 4 bases to trimming and J lost 0 bases, with 13 bases between them. CDR3 length: 15 amino acids. Concerning this clone itself: Antigen specificity is unknown.

Some clones are missing from TCRdb's copy, which holds only in-frame ones; the method was immunoSEQ multiplex PCR. This sample carries roughly 180,000 clones, roughly nine tenths of them seen once, and the ten largest clones take 1.5% to 2%. This specimen consisted of peripheral blood, obtained on day 0 of AZD1222 vaccination. The clonotype was recovered from an adult in good health. The chain recombines TRBV5-1 with TRBJ1-1; tentative D call: TRBD1 (6 bases). The CDR3 sequence: CASSPRDTMNTEAFF. The CDR3 nucleotides are TGCGCCAGCAGCCCCCGGGACACCATGAACACTGAAGCTTTCTTT.